This record concerns one TCR beta chain sequence. The antigen is not known. V lost 1 base to trimming and J lost 0 bases, with 9 bases between them. This CDR3 spans 15 amino acids. Germline assignment: CDR1 SGHTA and CDR2 FQGTGA. These data come from a study of OX40 agonist ivuxolimab in advanced cancers. Study observations and caveats: On average, CD8+ T cells had more expanded clones than CD4+.

Clones were read by immunoSEQ multiplex PCR, and TCRdb kept only the in-frame ones, dropping some. This sample has about 29,000 clones, with about nine tenths found just once. The V call is TRBV7-3, the J call TRBJ1-1; no clear D. The sequences come from CD4+ or CD8+ T cells sorted from blood, collected in a trial of the OX40 agonist ivuxolimab. This TCR was sampled from an adult with an advanced solid tumor such as melanoma, head and neck, liver or kidney cancer. CDR3: CASSLSPGMNTEAFF. The CDR3 DNA reads TGTGCCAGCAGCTTAAGTCCGGGAATGAACACTGAAGCTTTCTTT.